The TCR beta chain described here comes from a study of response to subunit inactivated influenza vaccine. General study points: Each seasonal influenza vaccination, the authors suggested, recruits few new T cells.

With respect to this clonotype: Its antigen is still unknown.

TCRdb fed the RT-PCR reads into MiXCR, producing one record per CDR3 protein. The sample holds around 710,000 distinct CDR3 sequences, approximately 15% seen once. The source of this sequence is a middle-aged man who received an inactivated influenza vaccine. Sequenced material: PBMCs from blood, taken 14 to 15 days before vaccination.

The CDR3 DNA is TGCGCCAGCCGGAGACCGCCGAACACCGGGGAGCTGTTTTTT. Its protein is CASRRPPNTGELFF. The chain is built from TRBV5-1 and TRBJ2-2, with D hard to call. Germline loops: CDR1 SGHRS, CDR2 YFSETQ. This CDR3 has 14 residues. With 7 bases removed from V and 0 bases from J, the gap between germline ends came to 10 bases.